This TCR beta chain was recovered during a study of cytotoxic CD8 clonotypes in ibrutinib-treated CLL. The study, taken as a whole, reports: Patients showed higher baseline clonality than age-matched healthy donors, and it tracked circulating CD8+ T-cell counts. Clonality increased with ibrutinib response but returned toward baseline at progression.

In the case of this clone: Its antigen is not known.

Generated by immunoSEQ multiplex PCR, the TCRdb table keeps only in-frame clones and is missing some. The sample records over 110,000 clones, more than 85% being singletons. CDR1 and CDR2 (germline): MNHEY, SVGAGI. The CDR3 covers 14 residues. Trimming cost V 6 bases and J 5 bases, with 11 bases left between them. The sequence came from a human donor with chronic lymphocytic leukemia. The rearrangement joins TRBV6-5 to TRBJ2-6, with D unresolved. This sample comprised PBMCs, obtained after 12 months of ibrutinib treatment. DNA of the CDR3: TGTGCCAGCAGACCGGACGGGTGGGCCAACGTCCTGACTTTC. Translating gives CASRPDGWANVLTF.